The entry below describes one TCR beta chain. This specimen comes from a study of shared clonotypes between healthy human individuals. The method was immunoSEQ multiplex PCR; TCRdb's version includes in-frame clones alone and lacks a portion of them. Here the sample spans millions of clones, around 95% being singletons. This CDR3 is 16 amino acids long. With V trimmed by 1 base and J by 2 bases, 5 bases remained unmatched. In germline, CDR1 is KGHSH, CDR2 LQKENI. Sample: naive CD4+ T cells sorted from blood. Specified subset: CD45RA+ positively selected. This TCR was sampled from a man between 18 and 29 years old in good health. The V and J genes are TRBV18 and TRBJ2-1, with 7 positions matching TRBD2. The CDR3: CASSPLAAGAYNEQFF. For the CDR3, the DNA is TGTGCCAGCTCACCACTCGCCGCGGGAGCCTACAATGAGCAGTTCTTC.